This is a list of T cell receptor beta chains from one sample in a study of blood T cell repertoires in COVID-19. Here immunoSEQ multiplex PCR was the method, and the copy in TCRdb shows in-frame clones only, minus some. The sample consists of roughly 80,000 clones, 83% of them appearing once. The sequencing input was peripheral blood. The receptors were gathered from a woman of 80 years or more with acute or convalescent COVID-19. CDR3s include the opening cysteine and the closing phenylalanine or tryptophan. The D gene is left open where the match is weak. The listing skips clone size in some rows; elsewhere it reads once, few, many or a size class.

d_call: NA; v_call: TRBV2; clone_size: NA; j_call: TRBJ2-3; cdr3_nt: TGTGCCAGCAATGTCGCGGGGACAGATACGCAGTATTTT; cdr3_aa: CASNVAGTDTQYF
d_call: NA; v_call: TRBV15; clone_size: NA; j_call: TRBJ1-5; cdr3_nt: TGTGCCACCAGCCACTGGGAGGCAAGCAATCAGCCCCAGCATTTT; cdr3_aa: CATSHWEASNQPQHF
d_call: TRBD1; v_call: TRBV4-2; clone_size: NA; j_call: TRBJ2-7; cdr3_nt: TGTGCCAGCAGCCAAGATACAGGGGGGTATTCCGAGCAGTACTTC; cdr3_aa: CASSQDTGGYSEQYF
d_call: NA; v_call: TRBV6-6; clone_size: NA; j_call: TRBJ1-2; cdr3_nt: TGTGCCGCGGGGGGGCTCCATAACTATGGCTACACCTTC; cdr3_aa: CAAGGLHNYGYTF
d_call: NA; v_call: TRBV7-8; clone_size: few; j_call: TRBJ1-1; cdr3_nt: TGTGCCAGCAGCTTACGAGGAATAAACACTGAAGCTTTCTTT; cdr3_aa: CASSLRGINTEAFF
d_call: TRBD2; v_call: TRBV10-3; clone_size: NA; j_call: TRBJ2-7; cdr3_nt: TGTGCCATCAGGGAGGGACTAGCGGGGGCCTACGAGCAGTACTTC; cdr3_aa: CAIREGLAGAYEQYF
d_call: NA; v_call: TRBV5-8; clone_size: NA; j_call: TRBJ2-7; cdr3_nt: TGTGCCAGCAGCGGTGGGGTGATACCCACTAGGCGCGAGCAGTACTTC; cdr3_aa: CASSGGVIPTRREQYF
d_call: NA; v_call: TRBV13; clone_size: NA; j_call: TRBJ1-1; cdr3_nt: TGTGCCAGCAGCTTAGGGCCATTAGGGGGTTTGAACACTGAAGCTTTCTTT; cdr3_aa: CASSLGPLGGLNTEAFF
d_call: NA; v_call: TRBV6-6; clone_size: once; j_call: TRBJ2-3; cdr3_nt: TGTGCCAGCACCTACGGGCAGGGAATAGATACGCAGTATTTT; cdr3_aa: CASTYGQGIDTQYF
d_call: TRBD2; v_call: TRBV7-2; clone_size: NA; j_call: TRBJ2-3; cdr3_nt: TGTGCCAGCAAGAAGGGACTAGCGGGAGAGGATACGCAGTATTTT; cdr3_aa: CASKKGLAGEDTQYF
d_call: NA; v_call: TRBV18; clone_size: NA; j_call: TRBJ1-5; cdr3_nt: TGTGCCAGCTCACCGGGGCAGGGTGTTAATCAGCCCCAGCATTTT; cdr3_aa: CASSPGQGVNQPQHF
d_call: TRBD1; v_call: TRBV3-1/TRBV3-2; clone_size: NA; j_call: TRBJ1-2; cdr3_nt: TGTGCCAGCAGCCCCGAACAGGGGTCGGATGGCTACACCTTC; cdr3_aa: CASSPEQGSDGYTF
d_call: NA; v_call: TRBV19; clone_size: NA; j_call: TRBJ2-1; cdr3_nt: TGTGCCAGTAGTATAGGAGGGGGTGCAACATCCTACAATGAGCAGTTCTTC; cdr3_aa: CASSIGGGATSYNEQFF
d_call: TRBD2; v_call: TRBV7-6; clone_size: NA; j_call: TRBJ2-1; cdr3_nt: TGTGCCAGCAGCTTAACTAGCGCTTCGTTTAATGAGCAGTTCTTC; cdr3_aa: CASSLTSASFNEQFF
d_call: NA; v_call: TRBV5-1; clone_size: NA; j_call: TRBJ2-3; cdr3_nt: TGCGCCAGCAGCTTACCAGGGGGGACAGATACGCAGTATTTT; cdr3_aa: CASSLPGGTDTQYF
d_call: NA; v_call: TRBV6-6; clone_size: NA; j_call: TRBJ1-5; cdr3_nt: TGTGCCAGCAGCGACGGTCATCAGGGGCCCCAGCATTTT; cdr3_aa: CASSDGHQGPQHF
d_call: TRBD1; v_call: TRBV6-5; clone_size: few; j_call: TRBJ1-4; cdr3_nt: TGTGCCAGCGGACAGGCTACTGAAAAACTGTTTTTT; cdr3_aa: CASGQATEKLFF
d_call: TRBD2; v_call: TRBV3-1/TRBV3-2; clone_size: once; j_call: TRBJ2-1; cdr3_nt: TGTGCCAGCAGCCAAGCCCAATATATACTAGCGGGAAACTACAATGAGCAGTTCTTC; cdr3_aa: CASSQAQYILAGNYNEQFF
d_call: TRBD1; v_call: TRBV6-5; clone_size: NA; j_call: TRBJ1-2; cdr3_nt: TGTGCCAGCAGTTACCACAACACAGGGGGTAACTATGGCTACACCTTC; cdr3_aa: CASSYHNTGGNYGYTF
d_call: TRBD2; v_call: TRBV28; clone_size: NA; j_call: TRBJ2-1; cdr3_nt: TGTGCCAGCAGTTTAGCCGGGACTAGCGGGAGCTATGAGCAGTTCTTC; cdr3_aa: CASSLAGTSGSYEQFF
d_call: NA; v_call: TRBV19; clone_size: NA; j_call: TRBJ2-4; cdr3_nt: TGTGCCAGTAGTACCGGAAACATTCAGTACTTC; cdr3_aa: CASSTGNIQYF
d_call: NA; v_call: TRBV27; clone_size: NA; j_call: TRBJ1-3; cdr3_nt: TGTGCCAGCAGCCGATCGGGGGACGCTGGAAACACCATATATTTT; cdr3_aa: CASSRSGDAGNTIYF
d_call: NA; v_call: TRBV4-3; clone_size: NA; j_call: TRBJ2-3; cdr3_nt: TGCGCCAGCAGCCAAATTATAGACAGAATCACAGATACGCAGTATTTT; cdr3_aa: CASSQIIDRITDTQYF
d_call: NA; v_call: TRBV18; clone_size: NA; j_call: TRBJ1-5; cdr3_nt: TGTGCCAGCTCACCATCAAGGGGCGGCAGCAATCAGCCCCAGCATTTT; cdr3_aa: CASSPSRGGSNQPQHF
d_call: TRBD1; v_call: TRBV10-2; clone_size: NA; j_call: TRBJ2-5; cdr3_nt: TGCGCCACCAGGACAGGGACCGAGACCCAGTACTTC; cdr3_aa: CATRTGTETQYF
d_call: NA; v_call: TRBV5-1; clone_size: NA; j_call: TRBJ1-2; cdr3_nt: TGCGCCAGCAGCTTTGGGTGGAGCTATGGCTACACCTTC; cdr3_aa: CASSFGWSYGYTF
d_call: NA; v_call: TRBV21-1; clone_size: NA; j_call: TRBJ1-3; cdr3_nt: TGTGCCAGCAGTCCCGACAGCAGCTCTGGAAACACCATATATTTT; cdr3_aa: CASSPDSSSGNTIYF
d_call: TRBD1; v_call: TRBV7-8; clone_size: NA; j_call: TRBJ2-2; cdr3_nt: TGTGCCAGCAGCGCGCGGACAGGGGATCCCGGGGAGCTGTTTTTT; cdr3_aa: CASSARTGDPGELFF
d_call: TRBD1; v_call: TRBV5-1; clone_size: NA; j_call: TRBJ1-3; cdr3_nt: TGCGCCAGCAGCGCGGACAGGGGGGGTGGAAACACCATATATTTT; cdr3_aa: CASSADRGGGNTIYF